This T cell receptor (beta chain) was sequenced in a study of regulatory T cells in long-lasting Graves disease. Overall study results and limits: Sampling was limited to peripheral blood rather than thyroid tissue. Shared public clonotypes totalled 2,500 to 3,500 in persistent patients, compared with approximately 970 in new patients.

CDR1 is SNHLY and CDR2 is FYNNEI in the germline V gene. This CDR3 has 14 residues. The V end lost 7 bases, the J end lost 5 bases, and 14 bases lay between the germline ends. The sample holds many counts of this clonotype. Its antigen is still unknown. Time point denoted: persistent/refractory GD, antithyroid drugs over 5 years with positive TRAb. PBMC-extracted RNA yielded the TCR library. A volume of 7 to 9 milliliters of peripheral blood was collected in EDTA tubes. Researchers made TCR beta libraries by using iRepertoire HTBI primers and running Arm-PCR on CDR3 regions. In the original analysis: Sequenced samples collectively carried roughly 60 TRBV and 12 to 15 TRBJ segments. Each CDR3 protein is one row after TCRdb ran MiXCR on the multiplex PCR reads. TCRdb's processing, not the authors', yielded these V and J calls. The table includes over 650,000 distinct CDR3 sequences, 25% to 35% detected once.

This receptor was identified in a female donor with Graves disease. V is TRBV2 and J is TRBJ2-2; D gene ambiguous. The specimen comprised peripheral blood mononuclear cells (PBMCs), sampled when the disease was refractory, from a patient treated with antithyroid drugs. The CDR3 protein is CASKESSGTGELFF. The CDR3 DNA is TGTGCCAGCAAGGAATCCTCTGGGACCGGGGAGCTGTTTTTT.